This TCR beta chain comes out of a study of blood T cells in healthy people across ages. Overall study results and limits: Among long-lived donors, naive CD4+ cells were more numerous and diversity higher than in aged donors. Per million T cells, TCR beta diversity dropped roughly linearly as age increased.

A second PCR, run for roughly 7 to 11 cycles, used a sample-barcoded 5' primer plus a J-beta primer mix. TCRdb re-derived calls from the 5' RACE reads in MiXCR, one entry per CDR3 protein. The sample consists of 2 million or so distinct CDR3 sequences, roughly 49% of them appearing once. In the case of this clonotype: The antigen remains unidentified.

The sequence was obtained from a woman aged 40 to 49 in good health. Sequenced material: blood.

CDR3 region: CASSYPTGLKGGSYEQYF. Written as DNA, the CDR3 is TGTGCCAGCAGTTACCCCACAGGGCTAAAAGGCGGGTCCTACGAGCAGTACTTC. The V and J genes are TRBV6-5 and TRBJ2-5, with D perhaps matching TRBD1 (6 bases). The J call may be in error: the DNA end matches TRBJ2-7 better. CDR1 MNHEY and CDR2 SVGAGI come from the germline V gene. The length of the CDR3 is 18 residues.